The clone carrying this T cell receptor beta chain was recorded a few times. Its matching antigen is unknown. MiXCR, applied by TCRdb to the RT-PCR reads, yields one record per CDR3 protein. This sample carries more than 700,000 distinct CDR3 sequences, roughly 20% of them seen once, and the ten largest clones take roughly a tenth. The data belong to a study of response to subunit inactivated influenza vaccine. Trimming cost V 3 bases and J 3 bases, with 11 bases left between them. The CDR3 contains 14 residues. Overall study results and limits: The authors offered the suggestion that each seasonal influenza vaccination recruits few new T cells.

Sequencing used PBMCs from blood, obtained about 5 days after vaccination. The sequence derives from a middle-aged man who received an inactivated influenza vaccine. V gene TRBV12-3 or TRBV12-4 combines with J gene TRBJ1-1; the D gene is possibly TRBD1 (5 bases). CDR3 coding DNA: TGTGCCAGCAGTTTGTGGGAAGGGGACACTGAAGCTTTCTTT. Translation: CASSLWEGDTEAFF.